This passage covers 10 T cell receptor beta chains from one sample sequenced in a study of CD8 T cells in ankylosing spondylitis. TCRdb processed the 5' RACE reads anew with MiXCR; each CDR3 protein has one entry. This sample has about 24,000 distinct CDR3 sequences, with about an eighth found just once. Sequencing input: blood. The receptors were sampled from a male donor with ankylosing spondylitis or in good health (not recorded which).

This chain links TRBV12-3 or TRBV12-4 with TRBJ1-1; TRBD1 aligns across 8 bases. V shed 5 bases and J 1 base; nucleotides not matched to a gene: 6. This CDR3 has 15 residues. The CDR3, as DNA: TGTGCCAGCAGTCCTCCGGACAGGGCGAACACTGAAGCTTTCTTT. It translates to CASSPPDRANTEAFF.

At least ten counts were recorded for this clonotype. The chain employs TRBV10-3 and TRBJ2-2; TRBD1 aligns across 9 bases. The CDR3 extends over 16 amino acids. Germline values: CDR1 ENHRY, CDR2 SYGVKD. V lost 6 bases and J lost 4; bases outside the gene matches: 9. The CDR3 is CAIRPPGQGFTGELFF. As DNA, the CDR3 is TGTGCCATCAGACCCCCGGGACAGGGTTTCACCGGGGAGCTGTTTTTT.

This clonotype was found many times. The V call is TRBV20-1, the J call TRBJ2-7, with D hard to call. V lost 4 bases, J lost 5 bases, and 6 bases lay in between. In germline, CDR1 is DFQATT, CDR2 SNEGSKA (reference sequence). There are 10 residues in the CDR3. CDR3 region: CSAMGNEQYV. CDR3 coding DNA: TGCAGTGCTATGGGCAACGAGCAGTACGTC.

This clonotype showed up many times. The CDR3 DNA is TGCAGCGTCAGGACTGGGACATCTGGGGCCAACGTCCTGACTTTC. This encodes CSVRTGTSGANVLTF. The J gene is TRBJ2-6, the V gene TRBV29-1, with D possibly matching TRBD1 (6 bases). CDR3 size: 15 residues. V dropped 6 bases and J dropped 1 base, with 13 bases sitting between them. Germline V gives CDR1 SQVTM, CDR2 ANQGSEA. Together with reference TRBV29-1 and TRBJ2-6, the CDR3 gives the full variable domain: SAVISQKPSRDICQRGTSLTIQCQVDSQVTMMFWYRQQPGQSLTLIATANQGSEATYESGFVIDKFPISRPNLTFSTLTVSNMSPEDSSIYLCSVRTGTSGANVLTFGAGSRLTVL.

This clonotype was recorded many times. The gene calls are TRBV12-3 or TRBV12-4 and TRBJ2-2; no reliable D call. This CDR3 has 15 residues. With 1 base removed from V and 1 base from J, the gap between germline ends came to 7 bases. This CDR3 reads CASSLEVGNTGELFF. DNA for the CDR3: TGTGCCAGCAGTTTAGAGGTTGGGAACACCGGGGAGCTGTTTTTT.

Only a few counts were recorded for this clonotype. The chain recombines TRBV7-2 with TRBJ2-2, with a possible D match to TRBD1 (6 bases). The CDR3 length is 15 residues. Trimming stripped 5 bases from V and 0 bases from J, with 10 bases between. CDR1 and CDR2 from the germline V gene are SGHTA and FQGNSA. The CDR3 is CASSPDSTNTGELFF. CDR3 nucleotides: TGTGCCAGCAGCCCGGACAGCACGAACACCGGGGAGCTGTTTTTT.

The chain has TRBV7-2 and TRBJ2-3; D is unresolved. V lost 8 bases and J 1 base, leaving 7 bases between the germline ends. The CDR3 contains 12 residues. CDR1 SGHTA and CDR2 FQGNSA come from the germline V gene. The chain's CDR3 is CASSPGTDTQYF. CDR3 DNA sequence: TGTGCCAGCTCCCCCGGCACAGATACGCAGTATTTT. The complete variable domain, with remaining parts taken from reference TRBV7-2 and TRBJ2-3, reads GAGVSQSPSNKVTEKGKDVELRCDPISGHTALYWYRQSLGQGLEFLIYFQGNSAPDKSGLPSDRFSAERTGGSVSTLTIQRTQQEDSAVYLCASSPGTDTQYFGPGTRLTVL.

This clonotype was detected many times. The chain carries TRBV18 and TRBJ1-5; TRBD1 aligns across 7 bases. Germline lookup yields CDR1 KGHSH and CDR2 LQKENI. J lost 3 bases, V lost 4 bases, and 6 bases had no gene match. CDR3 length: 15 amino acids. This chain's CDR3 is CASSLRGPHNQPQHF. The DNA for the CDR3 is TGTGCCAGCTCACTTAGGGGGCCGCACAATCAGCCCCAGCATTTT.

The sample holds many counts of this clonotype. The rearrangement links TRBV6-5 to TRBJ2-5; 8 nucleotides align to TRBD2. The CDR3 has 15 residues. Germline lookup yields CDR1 MNHEY and CDR2 SVGAGI. V gave up 0 bases and J gave up 1 base; unmatched junction bases: 1. For the CDR3, the DNA is TGTGCCAGCAGTTACTCGGCGGGGGGCCAAGAGACCCAGTACTTC. Translating it yields CASSYSAGGQETQYF.

This clonotype came up a few times. The CDR3 loop reads CASSFGGRGDTIYF. The DNA of the CDR3 is TGCGCCAGCAGCTTCGGAGGCAGAGGCGACACCATATATTTT. The J gene is TRBJ1-3, the V gene TRBV5-1; D uncertain. Germline V CDR1 and CDR2: SGHRS, YFSETQ. V was trimmed by 2 bases and J by 8 bases, leaving 14 bases between them. CDR3 size: 14 residues.